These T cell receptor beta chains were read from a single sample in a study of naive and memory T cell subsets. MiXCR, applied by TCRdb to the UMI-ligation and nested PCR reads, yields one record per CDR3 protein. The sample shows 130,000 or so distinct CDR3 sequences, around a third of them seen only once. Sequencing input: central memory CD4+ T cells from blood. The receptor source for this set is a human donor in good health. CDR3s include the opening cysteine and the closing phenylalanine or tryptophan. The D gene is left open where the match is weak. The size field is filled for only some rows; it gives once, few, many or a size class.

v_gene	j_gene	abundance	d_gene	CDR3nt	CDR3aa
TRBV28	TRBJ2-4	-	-	TGTGCCAGCAGTACGCCCCGGGACCCTGTGGCCAAAAACATTCAGTACTTC	CASSTPRDPVAKNIQYF
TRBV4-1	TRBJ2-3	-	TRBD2	TGCGCCAGCAGCCAGAGCGGGAGGGCCATGTATACGCAGTATTTT	CASSQSGRAMYTQYF
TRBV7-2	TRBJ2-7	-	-	TGTGCCAGCAGCCCCACCCAGGGGTTTTACGAGCAGTACTTC	CASSPTQGFYEQYF
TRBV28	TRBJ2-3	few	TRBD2	TGTGCCAGCAGTCTCGGGGCGCTAGCGGTCACAGATACGCAGTATTTT	CASSLGALAVTDTQYF
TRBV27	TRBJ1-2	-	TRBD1	TGTGCCAGCAGTTTATCGATGGCAGGGGGCTGGTATGGCTACACCTTC	CASSLSMAGGWYGYTF
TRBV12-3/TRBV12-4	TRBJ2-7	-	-	TGTGCCAGCAGTTTAGCAGGACACTACGAGCAGTACTTC	CASSLAGHYEQYF
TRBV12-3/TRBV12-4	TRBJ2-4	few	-	TGTGCCAGCAACCTAGACAGAAAAAACATTCAGTACTTC	CASNLDRKNIQYF
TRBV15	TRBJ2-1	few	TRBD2	TGTGCCACCAGCAGAGATAGGGTAGCGGGAACCCTCTACAATGAGCAGTTCTTC	CATSRDRVAGTLYNEQFF
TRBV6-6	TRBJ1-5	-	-	TGTGCCAGCAGTTACGGGGGAACCACGAATAGCAATCAGCCCCAGCATTTT	CASSYGGTTNSNQPQHF
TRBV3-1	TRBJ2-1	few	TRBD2	TGTGCCAGCAGCCAAGCGGGACTAGCGGGAGTATGGCAGTTCTTC	CASSQAGLAGVWQFF
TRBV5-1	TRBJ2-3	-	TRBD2	TGCGCCAGCAGCTTGGGGCGAATAGCGGGAGGACGCACAGATACGCAGTATTTT	CASSLGRIAGGRTDTQYF
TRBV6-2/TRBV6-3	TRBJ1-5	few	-	TGTGCCAGCAGTTACAGGGACGGGTATCAGCCCCAGCATTTT	CASSYRDGYQPQHF
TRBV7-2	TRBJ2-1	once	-	TGTGCCAGCAGCCTACGAACCGACCGGGGGACAGAATACAATGAGCAGTTCTTC	CASSLRTDRGTEYNEQFF
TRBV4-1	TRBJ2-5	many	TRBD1	TGCGCCAGCAGCCAAGAAGGTCTGGGACAGGGGTTCGAGACCCAGTACTTC	CASSQEGLGQGFETQYF
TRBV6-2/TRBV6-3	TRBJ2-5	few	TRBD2	TGTGCCAGCAGCCGCGGGACTAGCCGCTCCGGGGAGACCCAGTACTTC	CASSRGTSRSGETQYF
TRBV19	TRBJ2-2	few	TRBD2	TGTGCCAGTAGTTCCATAGCGGGAGGGTTCATCGGGGAGCTGTTTTTT	CASSSIAGGFIGELFF
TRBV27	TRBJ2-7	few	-	TGTGCCAGCAGTTTTTCGAGGAACTCCTACGAGCAGTACTTC	CASSFSRNSYEQYF
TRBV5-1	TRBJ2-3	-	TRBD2	TGCGCCAGCAGCTTGGGTCTTCCCGGGGGGATCTCCACAGATACGCAGTATTTT	CASSLGLPGGISTDTQYF
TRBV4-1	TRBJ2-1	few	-	TGCGCCAGCAGCCAAGAAGCTTCGGCTAGCTCCGTCAATGAGCAGTTCTTC	CASSQEASASSVNEQFF
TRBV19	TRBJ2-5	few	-	TGTGCCAGTAGTCACAGGGTACTAACGGGCCAGACCCAGTACTTC	CASSHRVLTGQTQYF
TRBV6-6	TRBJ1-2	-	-	TGTGCCGCCTCGGACTCCCCCGGGAGGTTGCATGGCTACACCTTC	CAASDSPGRLHGYTF
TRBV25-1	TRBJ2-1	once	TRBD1	TGTGCCAGCAGTGAATCCCCACCACAGGGGGCGCGAGGTGAGCAGTTCTTC	CASSESPPQGARGEQFF
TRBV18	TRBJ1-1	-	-	TGTGCCAGCTCAGCTATCTCAAGGAACACTGAAGCTTTCTTT	CASSAISRNTEAFF
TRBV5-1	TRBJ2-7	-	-	TGCGCCAGCAGCCACCCAGGGCCACCCAGTTACGAGCAGTACTTC	CASSHPGPPSYEQYF
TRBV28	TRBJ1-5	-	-	TGTGCCAGCAGTTTTTCCAGGATGGTGCCCCAGCATTTT	CASSFSRMVPQHF
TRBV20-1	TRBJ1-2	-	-	TGCAGTGGGGGATGGTCGGCTTCCTATGGCTACACCTTC	CSGGWSASYGYTF
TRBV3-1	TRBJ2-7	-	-	TGTGCCAGCAGCCCGTGGGACACCGCCTACGAGCAGTACTTC	CASSPWDTAYEQYF
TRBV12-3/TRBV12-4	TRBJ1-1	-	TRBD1	TGTGCCAGCAGTTTCACGACCCGACAGGGCACTGAAGCTTTCTTT	CASSFTTRQGTEAFF
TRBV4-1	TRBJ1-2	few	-	TGCGCCAGCAGCCAAGAAGGGACCGGGGTAGGCTACACCTTC	CASSQEGTGVGYTF
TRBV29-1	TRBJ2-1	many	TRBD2	TGCAGCGTCGCCGAGGGACTAGCGCATGAGCAGTTCTTC	CSVAEGLAHEQFF
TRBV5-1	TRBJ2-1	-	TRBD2	TGCGCCAGCAGCTTGGGGGTGGCTAGCGGGAGGTCTTACAATGAGCAGTTCTTC	CASSLGVASGRSYNEQFF
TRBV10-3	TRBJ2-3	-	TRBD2	TGTGCCATCAGTGGGGGGAGCGGGGCCACAGATACGCAGTATTTT	CAISGGSGATDTQYF
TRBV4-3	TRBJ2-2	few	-	TGCGCCAGCAGCCGTGGGGCGCGGGAAGCCACCGGGGAGCTGTTTTTT	CASSRGAREATGELFF
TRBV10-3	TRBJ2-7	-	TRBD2	TGTGCCATCAGTGAGCTGGCTAGCGGGGCTGGGAGAGAGCAGTACTTC	CAISELASGAGREQYF
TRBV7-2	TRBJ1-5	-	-	TGTGCCAGCAGCCAAGGGAGGGGTCCACTCGGGTCCCAGCATTTT	CASSQGRGPLGSQHF
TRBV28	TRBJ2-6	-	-	TGTGCCACCTATACTGGGGCCAACGTCCTGACTTTC	CATYTGANVLTF
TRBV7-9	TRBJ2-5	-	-	TGTGCCAGCAGCCCAGGCCCTGCGGGATGGGAGACCCAGTACTTC	CASSPGPAGWETQYF
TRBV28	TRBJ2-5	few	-	TGTGCCAGCAGTTTCGGCTTCGGGGGACAAGAGACCCAGTACTTC	CASSFGFGGQETQYF
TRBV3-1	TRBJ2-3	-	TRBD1	TGTGCCAGCAGCCCGGGACAGGCCCCAGATACGCAGTATTTT	CASSPGQAPDTQYF
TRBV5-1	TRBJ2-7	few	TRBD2	TGCGCCAGCACCTTGGGTCTAGCGGGAGGGAGCGAGCAGTACTTC	CASTLGLAGGSEQYF